A single sample is the source of the 2 T cell receptor beta chains below, sequenced in a study of shared clonotypes between healthy human individuals. Clones were sequenced by immunoSEQ multiplex PCR, and TCRdb holds only the in-frame ones, with some missing. Altogether a few million clones are present, under 97% being singletons, with the ten largest covering approximately 0.13%. Material: naive CD4+ T cells sorted from blood. Documented subset: CD45RA+ positively selected. The source is a man between 18 and 35 years old in good health.

The chain uses TRBV2 and TRBJ2-1; D may be TRBD1 or TRBD2 (5 bases each). V lost 8 bases and J lost 9, with 20 bases in between. This CDR3 is 14 amino acids long. Per germline, CDR1 SNHLY and CDR2 FYNNEI. CDR3 region: CASLRDESRSEQFF. CDR3 coding DNA: TGTGCCAGCCTAAGGGACGAGTCCCGCAGTGAGCAGTTCTTC.

This clone was counted once. This chain links TRBV6-6 with TRBJ1-1; perhaps TRBD1 as D (6 bases). Trimming took 5 bases from V and 11 from J, leaving 12 bases between them. From germline, CDR1 is MNHNY and CDR2 SVGAGI (reference sequence). This CDR3 contains 11 residues. CDR3 DNA sequence: TGTGCCAGCAGTACACAGGGTTTGGCTTTCTTT. This sequence encodes CASSTQGLAFF.